The table lists the clone carrying this T cell receptor beta chain with a count of one. The target antigen is unknown. This entry is derived from a study of STAT5B mutations in CD4+ large granular lymphocyte leukemia. J lost 2 bases, V lost 6 bases, and 4 bases had no gene match. Germline V gives CDR1 MNHEY, CDR2 SVGAGI. This CDR3 has 15 amino acids. Findings of the study overall: TRBV06-family usage was enriched in top patient clones (8/27) versus controls (2/35). Roughly a quarter of private leukemic clonotypes occurred rarely in other patients' non-leukemic repertoires.

Data came from immunoSEQ multiplex PCR; TCRdb stores just in-frame clones and leaves some out. The table records around 29,000 clones, under 85% of them present only once. This clonotype was sampled from a human donor in good health. The sequenced material came from CD4+ T cells from blood buffy coats. V gene TRBV6-5 combines with J gene TRBJ2-4, with 10 bases matching TRBD1. The chain's CDR3 is CASRPGQGSKNIQYF. CDR3 in DNA: TGTGCCAGCAGGCCGGGACAGGGGTCCAAAAACATTCAGTACTTC.